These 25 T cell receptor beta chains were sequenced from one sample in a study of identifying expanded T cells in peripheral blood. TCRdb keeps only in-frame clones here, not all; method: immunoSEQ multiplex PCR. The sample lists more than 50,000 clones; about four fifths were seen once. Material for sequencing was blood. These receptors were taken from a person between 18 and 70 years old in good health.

CDR3 coding DNA: TGTGCCAGCAACCCCGGGGGCAGTTCTGGAGGCTACACCTTC. Amino acids: CASNPGGSSGGYTF. V and J are TRBV6-6 and TRBJ1-2, with TRBD1 as a possible D gene (6 bases). The CDR3 runs 14 residues. V lost 7 bases and J lost 8, with 20 bases in between. Germline loops: CDR1 MNHNY, CDR2 SVGAGI (reference sequence).

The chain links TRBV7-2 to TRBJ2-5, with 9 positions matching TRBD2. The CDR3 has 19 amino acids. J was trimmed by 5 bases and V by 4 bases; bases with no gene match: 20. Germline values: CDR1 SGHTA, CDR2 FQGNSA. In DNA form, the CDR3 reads TGTGCCAGCAGCTCCAGGGTAGCTAGCGGGGCCCGATTAGGGGAGACCCAGTACTTC. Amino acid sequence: CASSSRVASGARLGETQYF.

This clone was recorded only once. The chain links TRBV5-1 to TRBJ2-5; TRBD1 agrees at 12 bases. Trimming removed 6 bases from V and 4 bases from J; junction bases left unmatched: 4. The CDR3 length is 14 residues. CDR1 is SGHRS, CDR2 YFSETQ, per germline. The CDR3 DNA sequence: TGCGCCAGCACCCGGGACAGGGGGCGAGAGACCCAGTACTTC. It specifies CASTRDRGRETQYF.

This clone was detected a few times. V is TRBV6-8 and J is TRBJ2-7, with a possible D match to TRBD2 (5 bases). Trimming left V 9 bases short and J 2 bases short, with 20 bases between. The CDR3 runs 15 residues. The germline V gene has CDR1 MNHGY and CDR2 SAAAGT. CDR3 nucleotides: TGTGCCAGGGGTCCTCAGTGGCGGGTAGCCTACGAGCAGTACTTC. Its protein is CARGPQWRVAYEQYF.

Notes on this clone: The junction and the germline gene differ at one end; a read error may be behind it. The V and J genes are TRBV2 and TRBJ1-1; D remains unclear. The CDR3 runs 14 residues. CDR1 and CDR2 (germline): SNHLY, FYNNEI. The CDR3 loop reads CASSAESVNSEAFF. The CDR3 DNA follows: TGTGCCAGCAGTGCAGAGTCGGTAAACAGTGAAGCTTTCTTT.

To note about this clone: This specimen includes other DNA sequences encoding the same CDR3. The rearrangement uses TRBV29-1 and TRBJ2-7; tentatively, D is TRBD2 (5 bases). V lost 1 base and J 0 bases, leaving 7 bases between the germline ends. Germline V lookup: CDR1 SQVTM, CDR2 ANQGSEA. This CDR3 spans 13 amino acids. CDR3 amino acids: CSVEGRGSYEQYF. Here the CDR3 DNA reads TGCAGCGTTGAAGGCCGGGGCTCCTACGAGCAGTACTTC.

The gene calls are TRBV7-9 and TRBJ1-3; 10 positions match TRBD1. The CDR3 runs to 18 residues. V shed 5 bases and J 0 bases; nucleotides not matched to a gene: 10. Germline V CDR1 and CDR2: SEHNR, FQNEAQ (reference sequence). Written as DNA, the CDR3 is TGTGCCAGCAGCCCGTCTCGAAGGACAGGGGGCTCTGGAAACACCATATATTTT. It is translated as CASSPSRRTGGSGNTIYF.

CDR3 nucleotides: TGTGCCACCAGCAGAGACCCGACATCGAGACAGGGGAGGTACAATGAGCAGTTCTTC. This translates into CATSRDPTSRQGRYNEQFF. The V and J genes are TRBV15 and TRBJ2-1; 8 bases agree with TRBD1. V trimming: 0 bases; J trimming: 4 bases; junction bases outside the gene matches: 14. Germline CDR1 is LNHNV and CDR2 is YYDKDF (reference sequence). This CDR3 is 19 amino acids long.

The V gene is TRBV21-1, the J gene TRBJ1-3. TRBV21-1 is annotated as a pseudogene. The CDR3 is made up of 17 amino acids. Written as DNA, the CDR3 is TGTGCCAGCAGCCCCCCTGCCCGGGCTAACTCTGGAAACACCATATATTTT. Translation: CASSPPARANSGNTIYF.

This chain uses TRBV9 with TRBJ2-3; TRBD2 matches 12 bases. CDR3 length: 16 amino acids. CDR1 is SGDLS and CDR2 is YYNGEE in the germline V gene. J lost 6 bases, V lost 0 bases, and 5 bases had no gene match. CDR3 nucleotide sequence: TGTGCCAGCAGCGTAGCTAGCGGGGGGGCCGGGGATACGCAGTATTTT. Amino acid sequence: CASSVASGGAGDTQYF. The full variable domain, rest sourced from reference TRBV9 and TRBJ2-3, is DSGVTQTPKHLITATGQRVTLRCSPRSGDLSVYWYQQSLDQGLQFLIQYYNGEERAKGNILERFSAQQFPDLHSELNLSSLELGDSALYFCASSVASGGAGDTQYFGPGTRLTVL.

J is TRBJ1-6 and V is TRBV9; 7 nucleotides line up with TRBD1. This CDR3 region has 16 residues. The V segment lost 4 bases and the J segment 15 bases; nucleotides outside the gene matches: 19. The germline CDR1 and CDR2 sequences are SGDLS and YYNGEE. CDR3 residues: CASSSDRDSAIPYLHF. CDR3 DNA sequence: TGTGCCAGCAGCTCGGACCGGGACAGCGCCATTCCTTACCTCCACTTT.

CDR3 coding DNA: TGTGCCTGGAAACACCCCGACCGATACAATGAGCAGTTCTTC. Translated: CAWKHPDRYNEQFF. The rearrangement links TRBV30 to TRBJ2-1, with D unresolved. Deletions cut 4 bases from V and 4 bases from J, with 14 bases between. The CDR3 extends over 14 amino acids. Germline V gene data show CDR1 as GTSNPN and CDR2 as SVGIG (reference sequence).

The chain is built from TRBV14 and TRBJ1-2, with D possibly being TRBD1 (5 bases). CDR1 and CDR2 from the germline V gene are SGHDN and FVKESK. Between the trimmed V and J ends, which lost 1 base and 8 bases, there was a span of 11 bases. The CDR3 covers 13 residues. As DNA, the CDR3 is TGTGCCAGCAGCCAAGCCAGAGACAGAGGCTACACCTTC. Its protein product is CASSQARDRGYTF.

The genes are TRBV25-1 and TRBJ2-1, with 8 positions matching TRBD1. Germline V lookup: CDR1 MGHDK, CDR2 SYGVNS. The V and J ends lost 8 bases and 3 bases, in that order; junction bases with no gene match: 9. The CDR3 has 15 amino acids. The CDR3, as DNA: TGTGCCAGCGCGTCGTCAGGGGGCGTCTACAATGAGCAGTTCTTC. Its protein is CASASSGGVYNEQFF.

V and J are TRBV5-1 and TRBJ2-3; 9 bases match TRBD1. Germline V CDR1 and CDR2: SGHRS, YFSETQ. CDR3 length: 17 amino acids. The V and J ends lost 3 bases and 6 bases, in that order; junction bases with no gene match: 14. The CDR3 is CASSSSRGDRVRDTQYF. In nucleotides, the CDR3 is TGCGCCAGCAGCTCCTCCAGGGGGGACAGGGTTAGGGATACGCAGTATTTT.

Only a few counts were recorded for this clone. As DNA, the CDR3 is TGCGCCAGCAGCATCCGGACCACCGGGACAGGGGTTGCAGATACGCAGTATTTT. Protein sequence: CASSIRTTGTGVADTQYF. The chain joins TRBV4-1 to TRBJ2-3, with 10 bases matching TRBD1. The CDR3 is 18 residues long. Looked up from germline, CDR1 is MGHRA and CDR2 is YSYEKL. V gave up 5 bases and J gave up 4 bases; unmatched junction bases: 15.

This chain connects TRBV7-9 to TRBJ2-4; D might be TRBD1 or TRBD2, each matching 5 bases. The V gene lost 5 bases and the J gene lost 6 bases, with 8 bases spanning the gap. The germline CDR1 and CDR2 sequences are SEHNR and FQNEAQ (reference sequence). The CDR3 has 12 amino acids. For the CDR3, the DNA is TGTGCCAGCAGCCCTGGGGGAAACATTCAGTACTTC. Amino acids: CASSPGGNIQYF.

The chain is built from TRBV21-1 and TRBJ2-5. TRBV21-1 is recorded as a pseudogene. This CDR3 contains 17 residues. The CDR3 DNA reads TGTGCCAGCGGCGAGGTCATAACGTGGGGACCGAAAGAGACCCAGTACTTC. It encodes CASGEVITWGPKETQYF.

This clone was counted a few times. The CDR3 protein is CATSRSLGQPQHF. The CDR3, as DNA: TGTGCCACCAGCAGGAGCCTCGGGCAGCCCCAGCATTTT. The V and J genes are TRBV15 and TRBJ1-5; D not resolved. The CDR3 runs 13 residues. Germline CDR1 and CDR2: LNHNV and YYDKDF (reference sequence). The V gene lost 3 bases and the J gene lost 7 bases, with 10 bases spanning the gap. The full variable domain, in which reference TRBV15 and TRBJ1-5 provide the parts outside the CDR3, is DAMVIQNPRYQVTQFGKPVTLSCSQTLNHNVMYWYQQKSSQAPKLLFHYYDKDFNNEADTPDNFQSRRPNTSFCFLDIRSPGLGDTAMYLCATSRSLGQPQHFGDGTRLSIL.

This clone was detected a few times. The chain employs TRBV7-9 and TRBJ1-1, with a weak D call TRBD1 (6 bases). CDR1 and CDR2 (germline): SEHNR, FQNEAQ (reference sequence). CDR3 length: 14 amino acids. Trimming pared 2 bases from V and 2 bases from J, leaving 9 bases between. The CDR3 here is CASSLPGGNTEAFF. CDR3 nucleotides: TGTGCCAGCAGCTTACCCGGGGGCAACACTGAAGCTTTCTTT.

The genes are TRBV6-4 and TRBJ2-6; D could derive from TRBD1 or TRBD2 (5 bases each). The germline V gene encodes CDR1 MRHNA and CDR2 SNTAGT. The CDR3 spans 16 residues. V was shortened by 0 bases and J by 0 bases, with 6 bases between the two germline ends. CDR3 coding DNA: TGTGCCAGCAGTGACTCTGGGGGCTCTGGGGCCAACGTCCTGACTTTC. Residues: CASSDSGGSGANVLTF.

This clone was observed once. CDR3 amino acids: CASSIPNTGELFF. The CDR3, as DNA: TGTGCCAGTAGTATCCCGAACACCGGGGAGCTGTTTTTT. The chain has TRBV19 and TRBJ2-2; D is ambiguous. Trimming took 3 bases from V and 0 from J, leaving 2 bases between them. CDR1 and CDR2 from the germline V gene are LNHDA and SQIVND (reference sequence). This CDR3 has 13 residues.

CDR3 coding DNA: TGTGCCAGCTCACCACCAGGGGAGGAGACCCAGTACTTC. This encodes CASSPPGEETQYF. J is TRBJ2-5 and V is TRBV18; D could derive from TRBD1 or TRBD2 (5 bases each). The CDR3 spans 13 residues. The V gene lost 0 bases and the J gene lost 5 bases, with 7 bases spanning the gap. Germline lookup yields CDR1 KGHSH and CDR2 LQKENI.

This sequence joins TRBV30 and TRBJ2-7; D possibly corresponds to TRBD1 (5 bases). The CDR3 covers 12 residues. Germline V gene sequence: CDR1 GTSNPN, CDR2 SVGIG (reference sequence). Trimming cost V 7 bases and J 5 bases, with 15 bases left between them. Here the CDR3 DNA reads TGTGCCTTGGACAAAGCACCGGACGAGCAGTACTTC. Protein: CALDKAPDEQYF.

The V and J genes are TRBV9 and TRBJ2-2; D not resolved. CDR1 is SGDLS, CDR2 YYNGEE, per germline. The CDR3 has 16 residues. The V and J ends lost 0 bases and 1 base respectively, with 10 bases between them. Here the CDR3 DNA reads TGTGCCAGCAGCGTAGGAGTGGGCTGGAACACCGGGGAGCTGTTTTTT. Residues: CASSVGVGWNTGELFF.